The present T cell receptor beta chain was sequenced within a study of OX40 agonist ivuxolimab in advanced cancers. Sequenced by immunoSEQ multiplex PCR; TCRdb stores in-frame clones only, minus some. The sample holds roughly 95,000 clones, about nine tenths seen once. In regard to this clone: Germline and junction disagree at one end, which may indicate a read error.

The sequencing used CD4+ or CD8+ T cells sorted from blood, collected in a trial of the OX40 agonist ivuxolimab. This TCR derives from an adult with an advanced solid tumor such as melanoma, head and neck, liver or kidney cancer.

The CDR3 is CASSSGLAGSYNEQFF. In nucleotides, the CDR3 is TGTGCTAGCAGCTCAGGACTAGCGGGTTCCTACAATGAGCAGTTCTTC. This chain connects TRBV7-7 to TRBJ2-1, with 11 bases aligning to TRBD2. Germline V gene data show CDR1 as SSHAT and CDR2 as FNYEAQ (reference sequence). This CDR3 spans 16 amino acids.